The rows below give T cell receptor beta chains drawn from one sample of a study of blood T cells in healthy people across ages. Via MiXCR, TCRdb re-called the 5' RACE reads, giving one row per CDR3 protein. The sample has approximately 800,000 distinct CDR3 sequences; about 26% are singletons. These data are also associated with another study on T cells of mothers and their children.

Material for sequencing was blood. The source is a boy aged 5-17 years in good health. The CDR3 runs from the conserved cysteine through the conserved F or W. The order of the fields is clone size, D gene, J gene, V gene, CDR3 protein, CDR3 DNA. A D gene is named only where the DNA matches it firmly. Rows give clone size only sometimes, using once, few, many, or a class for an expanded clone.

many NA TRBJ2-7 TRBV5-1 CASSLTGIYEQYF TGTGCCAGCAGTTTGACTGGAATCTACGAGCAGTACTTC
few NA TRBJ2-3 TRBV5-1 CASNPLRASTDTQYF TGCGCCAGCAACCCCCTGCGAGCTAGCACAGATACGCAGTATTTT
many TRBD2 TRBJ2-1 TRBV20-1 CSAPSGTSGGAPYNEQFF TGCAGTGCTCCTTCCGGGACTAGCGGGGGGGCCCCGTACAATGAGCAGTTCTTC
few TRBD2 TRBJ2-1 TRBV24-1 CATSEFPPSGASNNEQFF TGTGCCACCAGTGAATTTCCCCCTAGCGGGGCATCCAACAATGAGCAGTTCTTC
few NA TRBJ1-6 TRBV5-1 CASSLEGEKGLHF TGCGCCAGCAGCTTGGAAGGGGAGAAGGGACTCCACTTT
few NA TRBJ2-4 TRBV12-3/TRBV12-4 CASSLGSAKNIQYF TGTGCCAGCAGCCTCGGTTCGGCCAAAAACATTCAGTACTTC
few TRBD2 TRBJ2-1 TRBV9 CASSVGLAGGLPHNEQFF TGTGCCAGCAGCGTAGGACTAGCGGGGGGGCTCCCCCACAATGAGCAGTTCTTC
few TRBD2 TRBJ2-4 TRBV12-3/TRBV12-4 CASSSGGTRDIQYF TGTGCCAGCAGTTCGGGAGGGACCAGGGACATTCAGTACTTC
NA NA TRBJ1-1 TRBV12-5 CASRVSHTEAFF TGTGCTAGCAGGGTGAGCCACACTGAAGCTTTCTTT
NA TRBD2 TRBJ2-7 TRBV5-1 CASSLTSGRYEQYF TGCGCCAGCAGCTTGACTAGCGGGAGGTACGAGCAGTACTTC
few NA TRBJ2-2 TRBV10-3 CAISGRENTGELFF TGTGCCATCAGTGGGCGGGAGAACACCGGGGAGCTGTTTTTT
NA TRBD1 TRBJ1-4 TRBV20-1 CSARSPGQNEKLFF TGCAGTGCTAGGTCACCGGGACAGAATGAAAAACTGTTTTTT
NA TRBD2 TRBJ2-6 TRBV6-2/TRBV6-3 CASRLAGALSSGANVLTF TGTGCCAGCCGACTAGCGGGGGCGCTCAGCTCTGGGGCCAACGTCCTGACTTTC
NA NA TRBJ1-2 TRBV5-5 CASSGATGTNYGYTF TGTGCCAGCAGCGGCGCAACGGGAACTAACTATGGCTACACCTTC
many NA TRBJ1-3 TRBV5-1 CASSPDTNTIYF TGCGCCAGCAGCCCCGACACAAACACCATATATTTT
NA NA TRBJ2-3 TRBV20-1 CSAHLRSTDTQYF TGCAGTGCTCATCTGAGGAGCACAGATACGCAGTATTTT